This T cell receptor beta chain appears in the sequencing data of a study of blood T cell repertoires in COVID-19 (dated by TCRdb to 2020 to 2022). With regard to the full study: The collaborator samples originated in the United States, Italy and Spain and spanned the acute and convalescent phases of COVID-19. The prospective study material was composed of cDNA or gDNA derived from T cells, B-cell-depleted T cells, or PBMCs. The dataset comprised deeply sampled blood TCRbeta repertoires from subjects exposed to, actively infected with, or recovered from COVID-19. The repertoires were made available in a free public database intended to serve as a resource for research on the immune response to SARS-CoV-2. Samples were obtained from the ongoing ImmuneRACE study (first 160 participants) and from 1,254 subjects provided by 6 global collaborators. Sample metadata almost always included a de-identified subject ID, COVID-19 status, age in years and sex. Where available, HLA class I and class II types were obtained from metadata supplied by the sample provider rather than from assay-based typing. The paper's findings and limits, for the study overall: The amount of clinical and demographic metadata varied by source and participant and was provided uncurated.

In the prospective study, participants were about 18 to 100 years old, resided in approximately 22 geographic areas of the United States, and were enrolled through a virtual design. Cohort assignment in the prospective study relied on participant-reported clinical history from a screening survey and a study questionnaire. Recovered participants in ImmuneRACE Cohort 3 were defined as having two consecutive negative NP/OP PCR tests, clearance from a healthcare professional, or resolution of symptoms. Mobile phlebotomists in the prospective study collected whole blood, serum and a nasopharyngeal or oropharyngeal swab from every participant. Additional blood draws and questionnaires over a 2-month period could optionally be provided by prospective study participants. Blood samples from the prospective study were shipped frozen or at room temperature prior to DNA extraction. On this clone: There is no known antigen for this receptor. No base quality information exists; no much larger clone differs at one position.

The immunoSEQ Assay, a bias-controlled multiplex PCR, was used to amplify TCRbeta CDR3 regions from genomic DNA. On the authors' methods: Nucleated cell counts per sample were estimated from amplification of reference gene primers within the assay. To quantify the absolute abundance of each unique TCRbeta CDR3 rearrangement, sequence reads were collapsed and filtered. For each sample, productive Simpson clonality was calculated as the square root of Simpson's diversity index across productive rearrangements. TCRdb's version of the immuneACCESS table is confined to in-frame rearrangements and falls short of the full clone set. An unresolved V gene accounts for under half of the shortfall where checked; the remainder is of unknown origin. V, J and clone size are those of that table, while D and trimming were read from the DNA. In this sample the table shows fewer than 400,000 clones, about 92% of which occur a single time. Under 20% of the sample goes to the ten largest clones.

At the junction V is shortened by 3 bases and J by 1 base; bases outside the gene matches: 4. The CDR3 goes from the cysteine to the phenylalanine over 15 residues. Only the CDR3 portion is preserved as DNA: 45 bases, with reading frame beginning at the first base. CDR1 and CDR2 are drawn from the germline V gene (reference sequence): MNHEY, SMNVEV. This chain joins TRBV27 to TRBJ2-3; 7 middle bases align to TRBD1. Specimen: PBMCs or T cells enriched from blood (not recorded which). The source is a woman aged 25 to 39 who had recovered from COVID-19. CDR3 protein: CASSFTGQRTDTQYF. The base sequence is TGTGCCAGCAGTTTCACGGGACAGCGCACAGATACGCAGTATTTT.